The 13 T cell receptor beta chains given below trace back to one sample, sequenced in a study of shared clonotypes between healthy human individuals. The table came from immunoSEQ multiplex PCR; TCRdb's copy has only in-frame clones and leaves some out. This repertoire shows under 2.5 million clones, just under 95% found once; its top ten account for around 0.38%. Sequenced input: naive CD4+ T cells from PBMCs. Subset meaning: CD45RA+ positively selected. Every receptor here comes from a man aged 18 to 29 in good health. Some clones in this sample may be carry-over from other donors' samples.

This chain links TRBV4-1 with TRBJ1-2; the D is unclear. Trimming shortened V by 4 bases and J by 4 bases, and 13 bases separated the two germline ends. The CDR3 has 14 residues. Germline assignment: CDR1 MGHRA and CDR2 YSYEKL. CDR3 amino acids: CASSPQGFAYGYTF. The DNA of the CDR3 is TGCGCCAGCAGCCCCCAAGGATTCGCCTATGGCTACACCTTC.

In DNA, the CDR3 is TGTGCCAGCAGCTTAGAGGGTGGCTCCTACGAGCAGTACTTC. This translates into CASSLEGGSYEQYF. The V gene is TRBV7-6, the J gene TRBJ2-7; D ambiguous. Trimming removed 1 base at V and 0 bases at J, with 7 bases between. The germline CDR1 and CDR2 sequences are SGHVS and FNYEAQ. The CDR3 is 14 residues long.

The DNA for the CDR3 is TGTGCCAGCGGGAAGGGATACAATGAGCAGTTCTTC. Protein sequence: CASGKGYNEQFF. The chain carries TRBV7-3 and TRBJ2-1; D is undetermined. The ends were cut back, 8 bases at V and 4 bases at J, with 9 bases in the middle. Germline V gene sequence: CDR1 SGHTA, CDR2 FQGTGA. CDR3 length equals 12 residues.

The chain joins TRBV7-2 to TRBJ1-1, with 8 nucleotides matching TRBD1. V lost 5 bases to trimming and J lost 3 bases; unmatched junction nucleotides: 5. Germline V CDR1 and CDR2: SGHTA, FQGNSA. This CDR3 spans 14 amino acids. CDR3: CASSRQGADTEAFF. In nucleotides, the CDR3 is TGTGCCAGCAGCAGGCAGGGGGCGGACACTGAAGCTTTCTTT.

The chain is built from TRBV28 and TRBJ1-5; D not certain. The CDR3 length is 14 residues. CDR1 is MDHEN and CDR2 is SYDVKM in the germline V gene. Between the trimmed V and J ends, which lost 1 base and 3 bases, there was a span of 7 bases. CDR3: CASSLYSVNQPQHF. The CDR3 nucleotides are TGTGCCAGCAGTTTATACAGCGTCAATCAGCCCCAGCATTTT.

This clone is a singleton in its sample. The chain links TRBV6-1 to TRBJ2-1, with a weak D call TRBD2 (5 bases). CDR3 length: 16 amino acids. The germline gives CDR1 MNHNS, CDR2 SASEGT. Trimming removed 4 bases from V and 0 bases from J, with 13 bases in between. The CDR3 DNA reads TGTGCCAGCAGTGGTCTTATCGGGAACTCCTACAATGAGCAGTTCTTC. This gives the protein CASSGLIGNSYNEQFF.

The rearrangement uses TRBV27 and TRBJ2-7; the D call may be TRBD1 or TRBD2 (5 bases each). This CDR3 contains 15 residues. V lost 6 bases, J lost 5 bases, and 20 bases lay in between. Germline V gives CDR1 MNHEY, CDR2 SMNVEV (reference sequence). DNA of the CDR3: TGTGCCAGCAGAGATTTCCTTGGGGGAGCTCACGAGCAGTACTTC. Protein sequence: CASRDFLGGAHEQYF.

This rearrangement joins TRBV28 to TRBJ2-7, with a weak D call TRBD2 (7 bases). V was clipped by 5 bases and J by 4 bases, with 18 bases between them. Germline loops: CDR1 MDHEN, CDR2 SYDVKM. The CDR3 loop spans 15 amino acids. CDR3 sequence: CASSGGGRGRYEQYF. The CDR3 nucleotides are TGTGCCAGCAGTGGGGGGGGGCGCGGTCGGTACGAGCAGTACTTC.

The chain carries TRBV5-8 and TRBJ1-1; 8 bases map to TRBD1. CDR1 is SGHTS and CDR2 is YDEGEE in the germline V gene. J gave up 8 bases and V 4 bases, and 4 bases lay outside the gene matches. The CDR3 sequence is 12 residues long. The CDR3 loop reads CASSPWDREAFF. For the CDR3, the DNA is TGTGCCAGCAGCCCGTGGGACAGGGAAGCTTTCTTT.

The chain combines TRBV4-1 with TRBJ1-4; no reliable D call. The ends were cut back, 2 bases at V and 2 bases at J, with 15 bases in the middle. The CDR3 has 17 residues. Germline lookup yields CDR1 MGHRA and CDR2 YSYEKL. CDR3 region: CASSQKEWGSTNEKLFF. CDR3 sequence (DNA): TGCGCCAGCAGCCAAAAAGAGTGGGGAAGCACTAATGAAAAACTGTTTTTT.

A single count supports this clone. V and J are TRBV6-1 and TRBJ2-3; TRBD2 might be the D (7 bases). V was trimmed by 8 bases and J by 2 bases, leaving 14 bases between them. CDR1 MNHNS and CDR2 SASEGT come from the germline V gene. This CDR3 spans 14 amino acids. The CDR3 DNA reads as TGTGCCAGCGCAAGGGGGGGACCCACAGATACGCAGTATTTT. It codes for CASARGGPTDTQYF.

The rearrangement uses TRBV11-2 and TRBJ2-5, with a tentative D call TRBD2 (6 bases). The germline V gene has CDR1 SGHAT and CDR2 FQNNGV. The CDR3 is 14 residues long. V lost 2 bases and J 3 bases, leaving 10 bases between the germline ends. CDR3 region: CASSLTLAKETQYF. The CDR3 DNA sequence: TGTGCCAGCAGCTTAACCCTAGCGAAAGAGACCCAGTACTTC.

The chain carries TRBV7-3 and TRBJ2-7; perhaps D is TRBD1 or TRBD2 (6 bases each). V dropped 5 bases and J dropped 7 bases, with 18 bases sitting between them. The CDR3 loop spans 14 amino acids. Germline CDR1 SGHTA, CDR2 FQGTGA. CDR3 in amino acids: CASSLNREVGEQYF. The DNA of the CDR3 is TGTGCCAGCAGCCTGAACAGGGAGGTTGGGGAGCAGTACTTC.